These T cell receptor beta chains were read from a single sample in a study of beta chain features in type 1 diabetes. Produced via immunoSEQ multiplex PCR; TCRdb's table is partial and in-frame only. The table shows tens of thousands of clones, with 30% to 40% occurring only once. Specimen: stem cell memory CD4+ T cells from blood. These receptors originate from a woman under 30 in good health. Both conserved end residues are trimmed from each CDR3.

v_gene | CDR3aa
TRBV27 | ASSTPLTGPTREAF
TRBV25-1 | ASSLLEPYSNQPQH
TRBV30 | AWSQSTDTQY
TRBV19 | ASRKQGDGTEAF
TRBV2 | ASSSLGYEQY
TRBV7-2 | ASSLGPGSSYEQY
TRBV7-2 | ASSSTSGVNIQY
TRBV6-5 | ASRAPGTTEAF
TRBV5-1 | ASSSKDRSVAF
TRBV5-1 | ASSGGTARVEEQY
TRBV5-6 | ASIQGGQGAYEQY
TRBV7-9 | ASGRSGEHRSTEAF
TRBV4-2 | ASSQEGSGRVSYNEQF
TRBV30 | AWSSGTVAYEQY
TRBV18 | ASSPLTGDHEQF
TRBV7-9 | ASSWVQGKGADTQY
TRBV30 | AWSVGGGAYEQF
TRBV11-2 | ASSEGQVNQPQH
TRBV6-6 | ASTRTGYDTEAF
TRBV5-1 | ASSLARVETQY
TRBV7-2 | ASSLVVEEPQH
TRBV11-3 | ASSLFAGSYSSGANVLT
TRBV5-1 | ASSLTAANTGELF
TRBV18 | ASSPDRDSPLH
TRBV2 | ASRRTLSTDTQY
TRBV18 | ASSQLQGTGTDTQY
TRBV5-1 | ASSLSVSGATRETQY
TRBV5-1 | ASSSGQGDNTEAF
TRBV29-1 | SVGYSGEQY
TRBV5-1 | ASSSGQGNQPQH
TRBV10-3 | AISDRTSGGALVNNEQF
TRBV19 | ASSIGSKNEQF
TRBV30 | AWSRLVTGGETQY
TRBV4-1 | ASSQPTGGLAKNIQY
TRBV2 | ASSRLAGVHEQY
TRBV12-5 | ASGPNGAYNEQF
TRBV18 | ASSPTGPEGYT
TRBV2 | ASRSGTVVLEQY
TRBV5-1 | ASSLGQDPYEQY
TRBV5-5 | ASSGDRGRNNQPQH
TRBV15 | ATSRGSGPYNEQF
TRBV10-3 | AISDGYNEQF
TRBV5-6 | ASSLRIRQAYEQY
TRBV7-9 | ASSRQGNTEAF
TRBV6-6 | ASTTQGARGYT
TRBV6-5 | ASSYSGGLAYGYT
TRBV5-1 | ASSPGWARETQY
TRBV5-4 | ASSLGSGGAYEQY
TRBV27 | ASSFGQGQPYEQY
TRBV5-1 | ASSYGDRGDETQY